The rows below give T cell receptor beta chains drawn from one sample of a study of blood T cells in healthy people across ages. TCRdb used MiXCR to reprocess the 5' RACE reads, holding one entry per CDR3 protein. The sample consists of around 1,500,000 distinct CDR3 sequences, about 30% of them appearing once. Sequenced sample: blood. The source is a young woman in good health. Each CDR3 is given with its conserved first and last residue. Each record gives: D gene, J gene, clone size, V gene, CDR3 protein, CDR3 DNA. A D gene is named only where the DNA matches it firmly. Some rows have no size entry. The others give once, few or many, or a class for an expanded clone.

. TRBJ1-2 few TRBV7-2 CASSYRGRDYGYTF TGTGCCAGCAGCTACCGCGGGAGGGACTATGGCTACACCTTC
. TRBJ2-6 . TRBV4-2 CASSQIQSGANVLTF TGTGCCAGCAGCCAGATCCAGTCTGGGGCCAACGTCCTGACTTTC
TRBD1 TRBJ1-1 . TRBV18 CASSQRGQGKGEAFF TGTGCCAGCTCACAGCGCGGACAGGGAAAGGGTGAAGCTTTCTTT
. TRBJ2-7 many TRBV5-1 CASSLGGVLSYEQYF TGCGCCAGCAGCTTGGGGGGCGTTTTATCCTACGAGCAGTACTTC
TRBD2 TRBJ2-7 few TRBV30 CACSGGYEQYF TGTGCCTGTAGCGGGGGGTACGAGCAGTACTTC
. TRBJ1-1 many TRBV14 CASSQDQNTEAFF TGTGCCAGCAGCCAAGATCAGAACACTGAAGCTTTCTTT
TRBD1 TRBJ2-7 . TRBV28 CASSDDRAIGYEQYF TGTGCCAGCAGCGATGACAGGGCTATAGGCTACGAGCAGTACTTC
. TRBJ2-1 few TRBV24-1 CATSDLDGGPHNEQFF TGTGCCACCAGTGATTTGGATGGGGGGCCCCACAATGAGCAGTTCTTC
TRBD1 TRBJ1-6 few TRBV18 CASSPDRGGSAPLHF TGTGCCAGCTCACCCGACAGGGGAGGTAGTGCACCCCTCCACTTT
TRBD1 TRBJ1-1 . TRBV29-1 CSARGYRDRDTEAFF TGCAGCGCCAGGGGATATAGGGACAGGGACACTGAAGCTTTCTTT
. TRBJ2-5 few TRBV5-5 CASSLVWYF TGTGCCAGCAGCTTGGTGTGGTACTTC
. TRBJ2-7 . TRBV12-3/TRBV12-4 CASSFGGGGRQYF TGTGCCAGCAGTTTCGGGGGCGGGGGACGACAGTACTTC
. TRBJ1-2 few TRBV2 CASIKQGRNYGYTF TGTGCCAGCATTAAGCAGGGTAGGAACTATGGCTACACCTTC
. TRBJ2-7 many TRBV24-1 CATSDPSNDPSEQYF TGTGCCACCAGTGATCCTTCAAATGACCCGAGCGAGCAGTACTTC
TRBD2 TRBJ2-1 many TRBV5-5 CASSLLGVAGGRKFF TGTGCCAGCAGCTTGTTGGGGGTAGCGGGAGGGAGGAAGTTCTTC
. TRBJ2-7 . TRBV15 CATSRDRSGSEGFEQYF TGTGCCACCAGCAGGGACCGTTCAGGGTCTGAGGGCTTCGAGCAGTACTTC
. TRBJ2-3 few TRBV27 CASIRWPDTQYF TGTGCCAGCATCAGATGGCCAGATACGCAGTATTTT
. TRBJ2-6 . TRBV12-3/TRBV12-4 CASSDPLFSGANVLTF TGTGCCAGCAGCGACCCCCTATTCTCTGGGGCCAACGTCCTGACTTTC
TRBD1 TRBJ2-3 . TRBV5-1 CASSLRGQGSTDTQYF TGCGCCAGCAGCTTGCGGGGACAGGGAAGCACAGATACGCAGTATTTT
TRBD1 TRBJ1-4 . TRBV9 CASSGRTGDYEKLFF TGTGCCAGCAGCGGTCGGACAGGGGATTATGAAAAACTGTTTTTT
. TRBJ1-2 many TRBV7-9 CASSLGYGYGYTF TGTGCCAGCAGCTTGGGGTACGGCTATGGCTACACCTTC
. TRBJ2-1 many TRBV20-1 CSARYWTKRFGNEQFF TGCAGTGCTAGATATTGGACGAAAAGGTTTGGCAATGAGCAGTTCTTC
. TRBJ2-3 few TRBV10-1 CASSRDLSTDTQYF TGCGCCAGCAGCCGGGACCTTTCCACAGATACGCAGTATTTT
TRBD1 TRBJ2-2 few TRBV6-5 CASSRNRGRDGELFF TGTGCCAGCAGTCGGAACAGGGGGCGGGACGGGGAGCTGTTTTTT
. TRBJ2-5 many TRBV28 CATGSPETQYF TGTGCCACCGGGAGTCCGGAGACCCAGTACTTC
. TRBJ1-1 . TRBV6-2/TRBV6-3 CASRYTVQPKAFF TGTGCCAGCAGATACACAGTTCAACCTAAAGCTTTCTTT
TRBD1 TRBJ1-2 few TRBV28 CASRYRGRSGYTF TGTGCCAGCAGGTACAGGGGGAGAAGTGGCTACACCTTC
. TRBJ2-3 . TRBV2 CASSEAGWGLSTDTQYF TGTGCCAGCAGTGAAGCGGGATGGGGGCTGTCGACAGATACGCAGTATTTT
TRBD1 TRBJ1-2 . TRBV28 CASSRPYGTGGGYTF TGTGCCAGCAGTCGACCCTATGGGACAGGGGGGGGCTACACCTTC
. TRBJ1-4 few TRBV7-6 CASSLGLGGEKLFF TGTGCCAGCAGCCTAGGACTGGGGGGAGAAAAACTGTTTTTT
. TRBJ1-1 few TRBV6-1 CASRGVFVSVNTEAFF TGTGCCAGCCGGGGAGTCTTTGTCTCCGTGAACACTGAAGCTTTCTTT
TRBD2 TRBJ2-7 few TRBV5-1 CASRPAGLAGATEQYF TGCGCTTCGAGACCCGCGGGGCTAGCGGGAGCCACCGAGCAGTACTTC
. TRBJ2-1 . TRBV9 CASGTQDYREQFF TGTGCCAGCGGCACACAAGACTATCGGGAGCAGTTCTTC
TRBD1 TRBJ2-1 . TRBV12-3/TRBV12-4 CASSPGGWLEDNEQFF TGTGCCAGCAGTCCAGGGGGCTGGTTGGAGGACAATGAGCAGTTCTTC
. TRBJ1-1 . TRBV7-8 CASSLFRQSGTEAFF TGTGCCAGCAGCTTGTTCCGACAGTCGGGCACTGAAGCTTTCTTT
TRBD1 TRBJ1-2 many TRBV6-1 CASSEALSGQYGYTF TGTGCCAGCAGTGAAGCGCTGTCGGGACAGTATGGCTACACCTTC
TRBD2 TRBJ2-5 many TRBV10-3 CAISEVAGEETQYF TGTGCCATCAGTGAGGTAGCGGGAGAAGAGACCCAGTACTTC
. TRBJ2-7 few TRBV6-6 CATGGGQTYEQYF TGTGCCACCGGAGGCGGGCAAACCTACGAGCAGTACTTC
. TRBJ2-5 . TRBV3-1 CASQERAVMETQYF TGTGCCAGCCAAGAACGGGCAGTGATGGAGACCCAGTACTTC
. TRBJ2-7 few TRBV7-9 CASSLAFRSEQYF TGTGCCAGCAGCTTAGCCTTTCGGTCCGAGCAGTACTTC
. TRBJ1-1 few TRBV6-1 CASSETWDFNTEAFF TGTGCCAGCAGTGAAACCTGGGACTTCAACACTGAAGCTTTCTTT
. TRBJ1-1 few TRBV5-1 CASSLVQAGGAFF TGCGCCAGCAGCTTGGTACAGGCCGGGGGAGCTTTCTTT
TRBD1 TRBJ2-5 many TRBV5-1 CASSWIGQGETQYF TGCGCCAGCAGCTGGATTGGACAGGGTGAGACCCAGTACTTC
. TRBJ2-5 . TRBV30 CAWSVRDSDLETQYF TGTGCCTGGAGTGTACGGGACTCCGATTTAGAGACCCAGTACTTC